Shown below are 9 T cell receptor beta chains from a single sample sequenced in a study of tumor-infiltrating lymphocytes in glioblastoma multiforme. Three nested ARM-PCR rounds with V-beta and C-beta primers built TCRB libraries. TCRdb reanalysed the multiplex PCR reads using MiXCR and keeps one entry per CDR3 protein. The sample consists of 9,000 to 10,000 distinct CDR3 sequences, less than 80% of them appearing once. The sample comprised brain tumor tissue. The source of these receptors is a male donor with glioblastoma.

This clonotype was counted ten times or more. The rearrangement uses TRBV20-1 and TRBJ2-1; tentatively, D is TRBD1 (5 bases). The CDR3 totals 14 residues. V lost 0 bases and J lost 3, with 9 bases in between. Germline V gives CDR1 DFQATT, CDR2 SNEGSKA (reference sequence). Here the CDR3 reads CSARDRQHYNEQFF. The CDR3 coding sequence is TGCAGTGCTAGAGATCGACAGCACTACAATGAGCAGTTCTTC.

Worth noting for this clonotype: Germline and junction disagree at one end, which may indicate a read error. The gene calls are TRBV6-2 or TRBV6-3 and TRBJ1-5, with TRBD1 matching over 7 bases. The length of the CDR3 is 15 residues. Germline CDR1 is MNHEY and CDR2 is SVGEGT. The CDR3 loop is CAGSPQGVRDQPQHF. The CDR3 DNA follows: TGCGCCGGCAGTCCCCAGGGGGTGCGCGATCAGCCCCAGCATTTT.

The chain uses TRBV29-1 and TRBJ1-1; D possibly corresponds to TRBD1 (6 bases). Germline CDR1 is SQVTM and CDR2 is ANQGSEA. This CDR3 comprises 12 residues. The V and J ends lost 4 bases and 8 bases respectively, with 14 bases between them. The CDR3 DNA sequence: TGCAGCGTTGGGGCGGGGGGGCGCGAAGCTTTCTTT. This encodes CSVGAGGREAFF.

Comments on this clonotype: Its ends do not fully match the called genes, so a read error is possible. The chain couples TRBV20-1 to TRBJ2-7, with D possibly TRBD2 on 5 matching bases. The germline V gene encodes CDR1 DFQATT and CDR2 SNEGSKA (reference sequence). The CDR3 has 11 residues. The CDR3 coding sequence is TGCAGTACTAGAAACCTCGACCAGCAGTACTTC. Encoded protein: CSTRNLDQQYF.

This chain uses TRBV7-8 with TRBJ2-3; weak D call: TRBD2 (6 bases). Trimming pared 5 bases from V and 1 base from J, leaving 19 bases between. The germline V gene encodes CDR1 SGHVS and CDR2 FQNEAQ. The CDR3 runs 17 residues. The CDR3 reads CASSGGVTKRGTDTQYF. CDR3 nucleotide sequence: TGTGCCAGCAGCGGAGGGGTGACTAAGAGAGGCACAGATACGCAGTATTTT.

This chain connects TRBV6-1 to TRBJ2-4; 8 bases fit TRBD1. The germline gives CDR1 MNHNS, CDR2 SASEGT. The CDR3 runs 15 residues. With 11 bases clipped from V and 4 bases from J, the junction kept 13 bases outside the gene matches. The CDR3 sequence is CASLSRRTGKNIQYF. CDR3 DNA: TGTGCCTCGTTATCAAGGCGGACAGGGAAAAACATTCAGTACTTC.

This sequence joins TRBV6-5 and TRBJ1-1; no clear D. CDR1 is MNHEY and CDR2 is SVGAGI in the germline V gene. V shed 6 bases and J shed 6 bases, with 17 bases lying between them. The CDR3 is 14 residues long. The CDR3 sequence: CASSPSRLGAEAFF. Written as DNA, the CDR3 is TGTGCCAGCAGCCCTTCGAGACTCGGGGCTGAAGCTTTCTTT.

Of note for this clonotype: The junction shows a germline mismatch at one end, possibly a read error. V usage is TRBV10-1 and J usage is TRBJ2-7; 10 nucleotides line up with TRBD2. The CDR3 is 14 amino acids. CDR1 and CDR2 from the germline V gene are WNHNN and SYGVQD (reference sequence). CDR3 protein: CTSSGSGRYDEQYF. In DNA, the CDR3 is TGCACCAGCAGTGGTAGCGGGAGGTATGATGAGCAATACTTC.

The chain has TRBV7-9 and TRBJ2-1; 15 nucleotides line up with TRBD2. This CDR3 is built from 19 residues. Looked up from germline, CDR1 is SEHNR and CDR2 is FQNEAQ (reference sequence). V shed 4 bases, J shed 3 bases, and the junction held 10 bases outside the gene matches. CDR3 protein: CASSWTSGRGLSFYNEQFF. The DNA of the CDR3 is TGTGCCAGCAGCTGGACTAGCGGGAGGGGCCTGAGCTTCTACAATGAGCAGTTCTTC.